This T cell receptor beta chain was sequenced in a study of T cells in Graves' hyperthyroidism and ophthalmopathy. Notes on the study in general: The majority of expanded thyroid clonotypes above 0.001 also appeared in blood. Ophthalmopathy was model-predicted a median about 6.9 months pre-onset.

Researchers amplified the TCR beta CDR3 regions from RNA transcripts. The TCR CDR3 was amplified in a first-round RT-PCR using the HTBI primer set. Using its own MiXCR run on the multiplex PCR reads, TCRdb lists one record per CDR3 protein. Here the sample spans about 610,000 distinct CDR3 sequences, approximately 16% being singletons. J was trimmed by 6 bases and V by 7 bases; bases with no gene match: 7. This CDR3 is built from 13 residues. The germline gives CDR1 SNHLY, CDR2 FYNNEI. Ophthalmopathy patients all had a Clinical Activity Score of at least 3, a NOSPECS grade of at least 4 and disease under 3 months old. Any patient presenting with uncontrolled infection, other autoimmune disease, pregnancy or lactation was left out. This clonotype was picked up many times. Its antigen is unidentified.

Sequenced material: blood. V gene TRBV2 combines with J gene TRBJ2-7, with TRBD1 identical over 9 bases. The receptor was isolated from a woman in her thirties or forties with Graves' ophthalmopathy. The CDR3 here is CASNGQGLAEQYF. As DNA, the CDR3 is TGTGCCAGCAACGGACAGGGGCTCGCCGAGCAGTACTTC.